The 28 T cell receptor beta chains below were found in one sample sequenced in a study of T cell clonotyping in hematopoietic cell transplantation. Assay used: immunoSEQ multiplex PCR; TCRdb lists only in-frame clones, some missing. The sample lists 30,000 or so clones, 65% to 80% occurring once. Stated time point: recipient sample about 28 days before transplant, after cytoreduction. This material consisted of peripheral blood mononuclear cells, taken before stem cell transplant. The receptors here all came from a woman aged 30 to 39 with chronic myeloid leukemia. Some clones in this sample may be carry-over from other donors' samples.

This chain links TRBV5-6 with TRBJ2-3; 7 bases align to TRBD1. This CDR3 region has 13 residues. The ends lost 9 bases at V and 2 bases at J; junction bases unmatched: 6. CDR1 is SGHDT, CDR2 YYEEEE, per germline. The CDR3 loop reads CATQGVHTDTQYF. CDR3 nucleotide sequence: TGTGCCACCCAGGGGGTCCACACAGATACGCAGTATTTT.

The chain links TRBV30 to TRBJ1-4; 8 bases align to TRBD1. The CDR3 runs to 14 residues. Looked up from germline, CDR1 is GTSNPN and CDR2 is SVGIG (reference sequence). J lost 7 bases, V lost 4 bases, and 8 bases had no gene match. This CDR3 reads CAWKGTGSGEKLFF. CDR3 sequence (DNA): TGTGCCTGGAAGGGGACAGGTAGCGGTGAAAAACTGTTTTTT.

This clone was detected only once. The chain is built from TRBV13 and TRBJ2-1, with D perhaps matching TRBD2 (6 bases). This CDR3 has 11 amino acids. The germline CDR1 and CDR2 sequences are PRHDT and FYEKMQ (reference sequence). V was shortened by 0 bases and J by 13 bases, with 7 bases between the two germline ends. CDR3 protein: CASSLGTSQFF. The DNA of the CDR3 is TGTGCCAGCAGCTTAGGGACTAGTCAGTTCTTC.

This clone occurred once. V and J are TRBV6-5 and TRBJ1-2; D not resolved. The ends were cut back, 4 bases at V and 8 bases at J, with 11 bases in the middle. Germline values: CDR1 MNHEY, CDR2 SVGAGI. The length of the CDR3 is 12 residues. CDR3 residues: CASSSQTGGYTF. The DNA of the CDR3 is TGTGCCAGCAGTTCCCAAACGGGGGGCTACACCTTC.

V is TRBV5-1 and J is TRBJ2-5; 10 bases line up with TRBD2. CDR1 is SGHRS and CDR2 is YFSETQ in the germline V gene. This CDR3 has 16 residues. V gave up 4 bases and J gave up 5 bases; unmatched junction bases: 11. Here the CDR3 reads CASSPASGGMRETQYF. The CDR3 DNA reads TGCGCCAGCAGCCCAGCTAGCGGGGGCATGAGGGAGACCCAGTACTTC.

CDR3 protein: CASSQGRAGGGETQYF. CDR3 nucleotides: TGTGCCAGCAGCCAAGGCCGGGCCGGGGGCGGGGAGACCCAGTACTTC. The chain couples TRBV4-2 to TRBJ2-5, with D possibly called TRBD1 or TRBD2 (6 bases each). The CDR3 consists of 16 residues. Germline assignment: CDR1 LGHNA and CDR2 YNFKEQ. V lost 1 base and J 5 bases, leaving 17 bases between the germline ends.

The chain employs TRBV7-2 and TRBJ2-7; D not certain. The V end was cut by 3 bases, the J end by 5 bases, with 5 bases between. Germline CDR1 reads SGHTA; CDR2 reads FQGNSA. CDR3 size: 11 residues. In DNA, the CDR3 is TGTGCCAGCAGCTTTAAGCACGAGCAGTACTTC. Translated, it gives CASSFKHEQYF. The complete variable domain, with remaining parts taken from reference TRBV7-2 and TRBJ2-7, reads GAGVSQSPSNKVTEKGKDVELRCDPISGHTALYWYRQSLGQGLEFLIYFQGNSAPDKSGLPSDRFSAERTGGSVSTLTIQRTQQEDSAVYLCASSFKHEQYFGPGTRLTVT.

The V and J genes are TRBV27 and TRBJ1-2; no reliable D call. This CDR3 spans 15 amino acids. The V end was cut by 5 bases, the J end by 4 bases, with 17 bases between. Germline values: CDR1 MNHEY, CDR2 SMNVEV (reference sequence). CDR3 DNA: TGTGCCAGCAGTGCGACCATTACTAGTAGCTATGGCTACACCTTC. This translates into CASSATITSSYGYTF.

The table lists this clone with a few counts. The chain combines TRBV2 with TRBJ1-5; 10 positions match TRBD1. Germline trimming cut 4 bases from V and 11 bases from J; bases unmatched to any gene: 8. There are 14 residues in the CDR3. Germline loops: CDR1 SNHLY, CDR2 FYNNEI. The CDR3 DNA reads as TGTGCCAGCAGTGGGGGACAGGGGCAAGTAGCCCAGCATTTT. Encoded protein: CASSGGQGQVAQHF.

This chain uses TRBV5-4 with TRBJ1-6, with TRBD1 identical over 8 bases. With 4 bases clipped from V and 9 bases from J, the junction kept 9 bases outside the gene matches. This CDR3 region has 15 residues. In germline, CDR1 is SGHNT, CDR2 YYREEE (reference sequence). CDR3 in DNA: TGTGCCAGCAGCGCCCCACAGGGGGTTGGTTCACCCCTCCACTTT. Its translation is CASSAPQGVGSPLHF.

The chain recombines TRBV7-9 with TRBJ2-2; no definite D call. The CDR3 loop spans 16 amino acids. The V gene's germline CDR1 is SEHNR and CDR2 FQNEAQ (reference sequence). Trimming took 5 bases from V and 8 from J, leaving 21 bases between them. The DNA for the CDR3 is TGTGCCAGCAGCGTGGTCCGGCCTCACGGGTTAGGGGAGCTGTTTTTT. Protein sequence: CASSVVRPHGLGELFF.

The chain uses TRBV27 and TRBJ1-5; 7 nucleotides agree with TRBD1. Germline values: CDR1 MNHEY, CDR2 SMNVEV (reference sequence). Germline trimming cut 6 bases from V and 3 bases from J; bases unmatched to any gene: 8. CDR3 length: 15 amino acids. CDR3 sequence (DNA): TGTGCCAGCAGCCGATCAGGGACAGTCAATCAGCCCCAGCATTTT. This encodes CASSRSGTVNQPQHF.

This clone was recorded once. J is TRBJ2-7 and V is TRBV6-7, with 7 bases lining up with TRBD1. TRBV6-7 is an ORF; its function is uncertain. The V gene end was trimmed by 4 bases and the J gene end by 2 bases; junction bases not matched to a gene: 14. This CDR3 has 17 amino acids. The CDR3 loop reads CASSFNSARGFPYEQYF. CDR3 nucleotide sequence: TGTGCCAGCAGTTTCAACTCTGCCAGGGGGTTTCCCTACGAGCAGTACTTC.

This chain connects TRBV6-5 to TRBJ1-2; TRBD1 aligns across 7 bases. CDR1 is MNHEY, CDR2 SVGAGI, per germline. The CDR3 covers 11 residues. With 8 bases clipped from V and 5 bases from J, the junction kept 2 bases outside the gene matches. The CDR3 sequence is CASGTVYGYTF. Written as DNA, the CDR3 is TGTGCCAGCGGGACAGTTTATGGCTACACCTTC.

The rearrangement uses TRBV7-2 and TRBJ1-5; D perhaps matches TRBD1 (6 bases). Germline V gene lookup returns CDR1 SGHTA and CDR2 FQGNSA. The ends were cut back, 2 bases at V and 2 bases at J, with 10 bases in the middle. The CDR3 consists of 15 residues. The CDR3 reads CASSLPGVGNQPQHF. The CDR3, as DNA: TGTGCCAGCAGCTTACCAGGGGTGGGCAATCAGCCCCAGCATTTT.

This clone was seen more than once but under ten times. The genes are TRBV5-1 and TRBJ2-7; possible D gene TRBD1, 6 bases. Per the germline V gene, CDR1 is SGHRS and CDR2 is YFSETQ. Trimming left V 3 bases short and J 8 bases short, with 15 bases between. This CDR3 has 13 residues. Here the CDR3 DNA reads TGCGCCAGCAGCTACGGACAGTTCGGACAGCAGTACTTC. It specifies CASSYGQFGQQYF. The full variable domain, in which reference TRBV5-1 and TRBJ2-7 provide the parts outside the CDR3, is KAGVTQTPRYLIKTRGQQVTLSCSPISGHRSVSWYQQTPGQGLQFLFEYFSETQRNKGNFPGRFSGRQFSNSRSEMNVSTLELGDSALYLCASSYGQFGQQYFGPGTRLTVT.

This chain connects TRBV19 to TRBJ1-1, with 8 positions matching TRBD1. The CDR3 sequence is 14 residues long. The germline V gene encodes CDR1 LNHDA and CDR2 SQIVND (reference sequence). V lost 5 bases and J lost 1; bases outside the gene matches: 3. CDR3: CASSLGTGNTEAFF. The CDR3 DNA reads TGTGCCAGTAGTCTAGGGACAGGGAACACTGAAGCTTTCTTT.

The chain combines TRBV7-9 with TRBJ2-3; TRBD2 matches at 9 bases. The CDR3 has 15 amino acids. Germline-derived CDR1 and CDR2 are SEHNR and FQNEAQ (reference sequence). V dropped 3 bases and J dropped 3; count of bases not matched to a gene: 4. The CDR3 region is CASSLVAGATDTQYF. The CDR3 region has the DNA TGTGCCAGCAGCTTGGTAGCGGGAGCGACAGATACGCAGTATTTT.

This sequence joins TRBV25-1 and TRBJ2-1; a possible D gene is TRBD1 (6 bases). Germline V gene lookup returns CDR1 MGHDK and CDR2 SYGVNS. The CDR3 length is 15 residues. V lost 4 bases, J lost 6 bases, and 16 bases lay in between. Here the CDR3 reads CASSAPGQITNEQFF. CDR3 DNA: TGTGCCAGCAGTGCCCCGGGACAAATTACCAATGAGCAGTTCTTC.

The chain carries TRBV5-1 and TRBJ2-2, with 10 bases aligning to TRBD2. The length of the CDR3 is 17 residues. In germline, CDR1 is SGHRS, CDR2 YFSETQ. Trimming at V came to 4 bases and at J to 0 bases, leaving 6 bases not matched to a gene. CDR3 region: CASSRPSGGPNTGELFF. CDR3 nucleotides: TGCGCCAGCAGCCGCCCTAGCGGGGGCCCGAACACCGGGGAGCTGTTTTTT.

The chain has TRBV4-3 and TRBJ2-7; a possible D gene is TRBD2 (6 bases). From germline, CDR1 is LGHNA and CDR2 YSLEER. Trimming removed 0 bases from V and 5 bases from J, with 14 bases in between. This CDR3 has 15 residues. The CDR3 nucleotides are TGCGCCAGCAGCCAAGAACCGGGGGAGGTACACGAGCAGTACTTC. This translates into CASSQEPGEVHEQYF.

The chain carries TRBV10-3 and TRBJ2-2; a possible D gene is TRBD1 (6 bases). The germline V gene encodes CDR1 ENHRY and CDR2 SYGVKD. The CDR3 loop spans 15 amino acids. Trimming shortened V by 8 bases and J by 0 bases, and 13 bases separated the two germline ends. CDR3 residues: CAISVQGANTGELFF. In DNA form, the CDR3 reads TGTGCCATCTCGGTACAGGGAGCGAACACCGGGGAGCTGTTTTTT.

The chain is built from TRBV9 and TRBJ2-6; 8 bases agree with TRBD1. After removal of 4 bases from V and 0 bases from J, the junction contained 9 bases not matched to a gene. The CDR3 runs to 18 residues. CDR1 is SGDLS and CDR2 is YYNGEE in the germline V gene. The CDR3 nucleotides read TGTGCCAGCAGCTCCCGGGACAGGCGATCCTCTGGGGCCAACGTCCTGACTTTC. Amino acids: CASSSRDRRSSGANVLTF.

V is TRBV11-2 and J is TRBJ1-2; unclear D gene. This CDR3 comprises 18 residues. CDR1 is SGHAT, CDR2 FQNNGV, per germline. Trimming removed 5 bases from V and 0 bases from J, with 22 bases in between. CDR3 DNA sequence: TGTGCCAGCAGCCCAGTCGGACGTTTATCACCAGCTAACTATGGCTACACCTTC. This codes for CASSPVGRLSPANYGYTF.

The chain couples TRBV5-6 to TRBJ2-5; D tentatively reads TRBD1 or TRBD2 (5 bases each). Germline assignment: CDR1 SGHDT and CDR2 YYEEEE. V lost 0 bases and J lost 2, with 5 bases in between. The CDR3 sequence is 13 residues long. Here the CDR3 reads CASSLGGQETQYF. CDR3 DNA sequence: TGTGCCAGCAGCTTGGGGGGGCAAGAGACCCAGTACTTC.

V is TRBV4-1 and J is TRBJ1-2, with D hard to call. Germline loops: CDR1 MGHRA, CDR2 YSYEKL. V lost 6 bases to trimming and J lost 6 bases, with 11 bases between them. The CDR3 length is 12 residues. The CDR3 protein is CASRGRRNGYTF. In nucleotides, the CDR3 is TGCGCCAGCAGGGGTCGAAGGAATGGCTACACCTTC.

The chain joins TRBV5-1 to TRBJ1-2; D gene ambiguous. This CDR3 contains 12 residues. Germline CDR1 reads SGHRS; CDR2 reads YFSETQ. V was trimmed by 2 bases and J by 2 bases, leaving 4 bases between them. The CDR3 coding sequence is TGCGCCAGCAGCTTCCAGAACTATGGCTACACCTTC. It specifies CASSFQNYGYTF. The entire variable domain, with the rest obtained from reference TRBV5-1 and TRBJ1-2, is as follows: KAGVTQTPRYLIKTRGQQVTLSCSPISGHRSVSWYQQTPGQGLQFLFEYFSETQRNKGNFPGRFSGRQFSNSRSEMNVSTLELGDSALYLCASSFQNYGYTFGSGTRLTVV.

CDR3 sequence reads: CASSLGASGNGYTF. DNA for the CDR3: TGTGCCAGCAGCTTAGGGGCGTCGGGGAACGGCTACACCTTC. The rearrangement joins TRBV7-9 to TRBJ1-2; no clear D gene. V was pared by 1 base and J by 8 bases, with 14 bases between. This CDR3 has 14 amino acids. CDR1 and CDR2 (germline): SEHNR, FQNEAQ (reference sequence).